This T cell receptor (beta chain) was identified during a study of T cells in Graves' hyperthyroidism and ophthalmopathy. A remark on this clonotype: The antigen remains unidentified.

Between the trimmed V and J ends, which lost 5 bases and 1 base, there was a span of 14 bases. The CDR3 extends over 16 amino acids. Per germline, CDR1 MNHNS and CDR2 SASEGT. Whole-study results and caveats: Classification by a 13 V-J model distinguished ophthalmopathy from stable hyperthyroidism. Among thyroid clonotypes expanded above 0.001, most also appeared in blood.

TCR beta CDR3 regions were amplified from RNA. Primed by the HTBI set, a first-round RT-PCR was run on the TCR CDR3. MiXCR was run by TCRdb on the multiplex PCR reads, yielding one entry per CDR3 protein. This table has around 490,000 distinct CDR3 sequences, around 20% appearing once. In the ophthalmopathy cohort, Clinical Activity Score was at least 3, NOSPECS grade at least 4, and duration under 3 months. Patients having uncontrolled infection, another autoimmune disease, pregnancy or lactation were not included. The sample taken for sequencing was blood. The clonotype comes from a man aged 40-49 years with Graves' ophthalmopathy. The chain links TRBV6-1 to TRBJ2-2; D not resolved. The CDR3 protein is CASSPGPFGNTGELFF. CDR3 sequence (DNA): TGTGCCAGCAGTCCCGGACCATTTGGGAACACCGGGGAGCTGTTTTTT.